This T cell receptor beta chain was sequenced for a study of cytomegalovirus exposure and HLA in healthy donors. Study-wide points: Confirmation was obtained in vitro that a few CMV-associated chains are specific for CMV antigens.

The CDR3 is 15 residues long. V was pared by 7 bases and J by 2 bases, with 6 bases of the junction left unmatched. CDR1 is LNHDA and CDR2 is SQIVND in the germline V gene (reference sequence). The PCR made use of 60 Vbeta and 13 Jbeta primers. Profiled with immunoSEQ multiplex PCR; TCRdb holds only in-frame clones, not every one. In the table there are some 250,000 clones, around 81% of which are singletons. As concerns this clone: Its antigen is unidentified.

The rearrangement uses TRBV19 and TRBJ2-5; the match to TRBD1 covers 11 bases. This receptor was taken from an older woman in good health and CMV-seropositive. The specimen sequenced was PBMCs. CDR3 in amino acids: CASTPGTGGQETQYF. DNA for the CDR3: TGTGCCAGTACCCCAGGGACAGGGGGTCAAGAGACCCAGTACTTC.